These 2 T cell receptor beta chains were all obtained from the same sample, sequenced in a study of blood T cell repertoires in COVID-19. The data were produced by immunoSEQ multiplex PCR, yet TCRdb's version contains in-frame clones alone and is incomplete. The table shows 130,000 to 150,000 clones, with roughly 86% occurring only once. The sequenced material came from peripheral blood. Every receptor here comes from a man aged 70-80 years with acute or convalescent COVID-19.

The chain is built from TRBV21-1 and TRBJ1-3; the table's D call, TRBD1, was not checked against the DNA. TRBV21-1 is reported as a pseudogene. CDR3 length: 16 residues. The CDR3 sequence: CASSKGGRVYRNTIYF. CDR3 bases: TGTGCCAGCAGCAAAGGGGGGCGGGTTTATAGAAACACCATATATTTT.

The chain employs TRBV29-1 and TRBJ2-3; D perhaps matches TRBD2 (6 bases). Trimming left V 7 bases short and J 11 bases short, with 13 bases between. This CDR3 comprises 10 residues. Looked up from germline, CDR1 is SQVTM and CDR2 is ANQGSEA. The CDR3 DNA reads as TGCAGCGCGGGACTTACCTTGCAGTATTTT. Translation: CSAGLTLQYF.